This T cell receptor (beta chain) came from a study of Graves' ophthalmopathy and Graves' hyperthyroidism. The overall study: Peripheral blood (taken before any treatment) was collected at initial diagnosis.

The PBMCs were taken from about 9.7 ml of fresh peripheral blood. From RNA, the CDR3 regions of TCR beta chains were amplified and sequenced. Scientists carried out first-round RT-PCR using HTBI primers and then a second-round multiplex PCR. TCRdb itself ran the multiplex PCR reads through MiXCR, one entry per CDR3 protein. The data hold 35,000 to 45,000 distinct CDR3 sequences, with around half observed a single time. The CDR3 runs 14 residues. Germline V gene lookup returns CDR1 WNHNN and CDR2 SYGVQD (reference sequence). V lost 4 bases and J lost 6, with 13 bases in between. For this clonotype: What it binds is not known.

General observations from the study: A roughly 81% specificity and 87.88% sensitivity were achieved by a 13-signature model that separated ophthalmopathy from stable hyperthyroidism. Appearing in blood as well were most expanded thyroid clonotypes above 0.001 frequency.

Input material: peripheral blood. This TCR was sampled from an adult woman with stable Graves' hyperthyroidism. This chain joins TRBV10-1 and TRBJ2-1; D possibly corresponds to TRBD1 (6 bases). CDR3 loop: CASSVSQGINEQFF. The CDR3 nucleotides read TGCGCCAGCAGTGTGTCTCAGGGGATCAATGAGCAGTTCTTC.